Following are 29 T cell receptor beta chains from one sample sequenced in a study of blood T cell repertoires in COVID-19 (dated by TCRdb to the early 2020s). The method was the immunoSEQ multiplex PCR assay. This immuneACCESS table, as held by TCRdb, lists in-frame sequences with V and J called but not all clones. Of the missing ones, under half trace to an unresolved V gene in checked studies; the others have no known cause. The sample data list about 270,000 clones, and 82% of these were observed just once. The ten biggest clones cover approximately 3.1% of the sample. Specimen: peripheral blood. Every receptor here comes from a woman younger than 35 with acute or convalescent COVID-19.

This clone occurred a few times. This chain connects TRBV2 to TRBJ2-1, with 11 nucleotides matching TRBD2. V gave up 8 bases and J gave up 8 bases; unmatched junction bases: 11. In germline, CDR1 is SNHLY, CDR2 FYNNEI. CDR3 length: 15 amino acids. The CDR3 sequence is CASERGTSGSDEQFF. Written as DNA, the CDR3 is TGTGCCAGCGAGAGGGGGACTAGCGGATCTGATGAGCAGTTCTTC.

The chain employs TRBV2 and TRBJ1-6, with 7 bases fitting TRBD1. Germline-derived CDR1 and CDR2 are SNHLY and FYNNEI. The J segment lost 1 base and the V segment lost 5 bases, leaving 8 bases of the junction unmatched. This CDR3 contains 17 residues. CDR3 nucleotides: TGTGCCAGCAGTCCAACAGGGGCGAGTTCCTATAATTCACCCCTCCACTTT. Its translation: CASSPTGASSYNSPLHF. Variable domain in full (rest from reference TRBV2 and TRBJ1-6): EPEVTQTPSHQVTQMGQEVILRCVPISNHLYFYWYRQILGQKVEFLVSFYNNEISEKSEIFDDQFSVERPDGSNFTLKIRSTKLEDSAMYFCASSPTGASSYNSPLHFGNGTRLTVT.

The chain has TRBV7-2 and TRBJ2-7, with 11 bases fitting TRBD2. V was pared by 3 bases and J by 10 bases, with 5 bases of the junction left unmatched. Germline V gene sequence: CDR1 SGHTA, CDR2 FQGNSA. The CDR3 extends over 13 amino acids. This chain's CDR3 is CASSLGTSGNQYF. CDR3 bases: TGTGCCAGCAGCTTGGGGACTAGCGGAAATCAGTACTTC.

The rearrangement uses TRBV9 and TRBJ2-3; D remains unclear. Trimming removed 1 base from V and 4 bases from J, with 4 bases in between. CDR1 and CDR2 (germline): SGDLS, YYNGEE. The CDR3 totals 12 residues. The CDR3, as DNA: TGTGCCAGCAGCGTATCCGCAGATACGCAGTATTTT. It translates to CASSVSADTQYF. The entire variable domain, with the rest obtained from reference TRBV9 and TRBJ2-3, is as follows: DSGVTQTPKHLITATGQRVTLRCSPRSGDLSVYWYQQSLDQGLQFLIQYYNGEERAKGNILERFSAQQFPDLHSELNLSSLELGDSALYFCASSVSADTQYFGPGTRLTVL.

V gene TRBV18 combines with J gene TRBJ2-6; 14 positions match TRBD2. From germline, CDR1 is KGHSH and CDR2 LQKENI. This CDR3 region has 19 residues. The trim removed 4 bases at V and 3 bases at J, leaving 8 bases unmatched. CDR3 DNA: TGTGCCAGCTCACTTTCGGGACTAGCGGGAGTCGGTGGGGCCAACGTCCTGACTTTC. Encoded protein: CASSLSGLAGVGGANVLTF.

The V and J genes are TRBV7-9 and TRBJ1-4; tentative D call: TRBD1 (5 bases). Germline loops: CDR1 SEHNR, CDR2 FQNEAQ (reference sequence). CDR3 length: 14 residues. V lost 1 base, J lost 7 bases, and 10 bases lay in between. CDR3 sequence reads: CASSLGQGSEKLFF. As DNA, the CDR3 is TGTGCCAGCAGCTTAGGGCAGGGCAGTGAAAAACTGTTTTTT.

This clone was picked up a small number of times. CDR3: CASSPGLVHNEQFF. CDR3 DNA: TGTGCCAGCAGCCCGGGACTAGTCCACAATGAGCAGTTCTTC. The rearrangement joins TRBV7-3 to TRBJ2-1, with TRBD2 matching over 8 bases. Germline CDR1 SGHTA, CDR2 FQGTGA. The CDR3 sequence is 14 residues long. V lost 5 bases to trimming and J lost 5 bases; unmatched junction nucleotides: 5.

The V call is TRBV27, the J call TRBJ1-6, with D uncertain. The CDR3 runs 14 residues. Between the trimmed V and J ends, which lost 5 bases and 7 bases, there was a span of 12 bases. Germline CDR1 MNHEY, CDR2 SMNVEV (reference sequence). CDR3 in DNA: TGTGCCAGCAGTGCAACACGAGGGAATTCACCCCTCCACTTT. As protein: CASSATRGNSPLHF.

Remarks on this clone: An end of the junction differs from the germline gene, which may be a read error. The chain employs TRBV18 and TRBJ1-2, with 7 bases identical to TRBD1. The germline CDR1 and CDR2 sequences are KGHSH and LQKENI. The length of the CDR3 is 16 residues. In DNA form, the CDR3 reads TGTGCCACCTCAGCCGCCAGGGGGATGGTTCGCTATGGCTACACCTTC. Encoded protein: CATSAARGMVRYGYTF.

This clone was counted a single time. The CDR3 nucleotides are TGTGCCAGTACCCTCTCGGGTTTCTTCACTGAAGCTTTCTTT. It is translated as CASTLSGFFTEAFF. The rearrangement links TRBV19 to TRBJ1-1, with unresolved D. The CDR3 runs to 14 residues. V was pared by 7 bases and J by 4 bases, with 16 bases between. From germline, CDR1 is LNHDA and CDR2 SQIVND (reference sequence). The full variable domain, its missing parts supplied by reference TRBV19 and TRBJ1-1, is DGGITQSPKYLFRKEGQNVTLSCEQNLNHDAMYWYRQDPGQGLRLIYYSQIVNDFQKGDIAEGYSVSREKKESFPLTVTSAQKNPTAFYLCASTLSGFFTEAFFGQGTRLTVV.

This clone was recorded many times. The chain employs TRBV2 and TRBJ1-1; 7 bases match TRBD1. The CDR3 runs 13 residues. Losses at the gene ends were 0 bases for V and 8 bases for J; bases not matched to a gene: 3. Germline CDR1 and CDR2: SNHLY and FYNNEI. The CDR3 sequence: CASSEAWTGEAFF. CDR3 sequence (DNA): TGTGCCAGCAGTGAAGCCTGGACAGGAGAAGCTTTCTTT.

This clone was picked up one time. The chain recombines TRBV7-8 with TRBJ1-2; D may be TRBD1 (6 bases). CDR3 size: 14 residues. From germline, CDR1 is SGHVS and CDR2 FQNEAQ. Trimming stripped 1 base from V and 3 bases from J, with 9 bases between. The CDR3 spells CASSLGTDDYGYTF. CDR3 DNA sequence: TGTGCCAGCAGCTTAGGGACAGATGACTATGGCTACACCTTC.

The J gene is TRBJ2-1, the V gene TRBV4-3; 11 bases match TRBD2. CDR3 length: 16 amino acids. Germline values: CDR1 LGHNA, CDR2 YSLEER. With V trimmed by 2 bases and J by 13 bases, 13 bases remained unmatched. For the CDR3, the DNA is TGCGCCAGCAGCCAATTCGCCTTGGGACTAGCGGATTTTCAGTTCTTC. It encodes CASSQFALGLADFQFF.

In its sample, this clone was seen a few times. The chain employs TRBV14 and TRBJ2-5; 8 bases map to TRBD1. Trimming took 4 bases from V and 3 from J; bases not matched to a gene: 7. This CDR3 has 15 amino acids. Germline assignment: CDR1 SGHDN and CDR2 FVKESK. CDR3 residues: CASSLRQGRKETQYF. The CDR3 DNA sequence: TGTGCCAGCAGCCTACGACAGGGGAGAAAAGAGACCCAGTACTTC. Variable domain in full (rest from reference TRBV14 and TRBJ2-5): EAGVTQFPSHSVIEKGQTVTLRCDPISGHDNLYWYRRVMGKEIKFLLHFVKESKQDESGMPNNRFLAERTGGTYSTLKVQPAELEDSGVYFCASSLRQGRKETQYFGPGTRLLVL.

The gene calls are TRBV14 and TRBJ2-1; 11 bases line up with TRBD1. This CDR3 comprises 15 residues. The germline gives CDR1 SGHDN, CDR2 FVKESK. V lost 5 bases to trimming and J lost 4 bases; unmatched junction nucleotides: 4. The CDR3 DNA sequence: TGTGCCAGCAGCAGGGACAGGGGGTCGTACAATGAGCAGTTCTTC. It yields the protein CASSRDRGSYNEQFF.

The rearrangement links TRBV28 to TRBJ2-1; D is perhaps TRBD2 (5 bases). V gave up 5 bases and J gave up 7 bases, with 12 bases separating them. Germline V gives CDR1 MDHEN, CDR2 SYDVKM. CDR3 length equals 13 residues. The CDR3 is CASSTDYGNEQFF. CDR3 DNA: TGTGCCAGCAGTACCGACTATGGGAATGAGCAGTTCTTC.

Comment on this clone: One end of the junction is discordant with germline, which a read error may explain. V gene TRBV11-2 combines with J gene TRBJ2-1; unclear D gene. Germline CDR1 reads SGHAT; CDR2 reads FQNNGV. The CDR3 spans 13 residues. The CDR3 DNA reads as TGTGCCAGCAGTTTAGCCCACTACAATGAGCAGTTCTTC. This encodes CASSLAHYNEQFF.

The CDR3 bases are TGTGCCAGCAGCTTCTCCCTTTACACCGGGGAGCTGTTTTTT. This codes for CASSFSLYTGELFF. The chain is built from TRBV7-9 and TRBJ2-2; unclear D gene. With 3 bases removed from V and 3 bases from J, the gap between germline ends came to 8 bases. Germline V CDR1 and CDR2: SEHNR, FQNEAQ (reference sequence). The CDR3 totals 14 residues. Supplemented by reference TRBV7-9 and TRBJ2-2, the full variable domain reads DTGVSQNPRHKITKRGQNVTFRCDPISEHNRLYWYRQTLGQGPEFLTYFQNEAQLEKSRLLSDRFSAERPKGSFSTLEIQRTEQGDSAMYLCASSFSLYTGELFFGEGSRLTVL.

The rearrangement joins TRBV7-3 to TRBJ1-1, with a possible D match to TRBD1 (5 bases). CDR3 length: 15 residues. Trimming removed 5 bases from V and 2 bases from J, with 15 bases in between. CDR1 and CDR2 from the germline V gene are SGHTA and FQGTGA. CDR3 residues: CASSPRAGPNTEAFF. CDR3 nucleotides: TGTGCCAGCAGCCCACGAGCGGGACCTAACACTGAAGCTTTCTTT.

The V gene is TRBV3-1 (or the pseudogene TRBV3-2), the J gene TRBJ1-1; 7 positions match TRBD1. Germline V CDR1 and CDR2: LGHDT, YNNKEL (reference sequence). CDR3 length equals 18 residues. J was trimmed by 1 base and V by 0 bases; bases with no gene match: 11. The CDR3 DNA is TGTGCCAGCAGCCAAGATTGGAGGGACAGTACGGAGAACACTGAAGCTTTCTTT. Encoded protein: CASSQDWRDSTENTEAFF.

The J gene is TRBJ2-7, the V gene TRBV5-1; D is unclear. The V gene's germline CDR1 is SGHRS and CDR2 YFSETQ. This CDR3 is built from 16 residues. V was cut by 0 bases and J by 2 bases, with 15 bases left in between. This chain's CDR3 is CASSLEWAPRTYEQYF. CDR3 bases: TGCGCCAGCAGCTTGGAGTGGGCCCCCCGAACCTACGAGCAGTACTTC.

The V call is TRBV20-1, the J call TRBJ2-1, with 11 bases matching TRBD1. V gave up 6 bases and J gave up 16 bases; unmatched junction bases: 8. The CDR3 runs to 11 residues. Germline V gene sequence: CDR1 DFQATT, CDR2 SNEGSKA (reference sequence). The CDR3 nucleotides read TGCAGTGCCACCGGGACAGGGGGGAAATTCTTC. Amino acids: CSATGTGGKFF.

Only one count was recorded for this clone. The chain uses TRBV19 and TRBJ2-5, with D possibly TRBD2 on 6 matching bases. Germline CDR1 LNHDA, CDR2 SQIVND (reference sequence). V was cut by 8 bases and J by 2 bases, with 15 bases left in between. The CDR3 runs 14 residues. The CDR3 DNA is TGTGCCAGTTCGCGGGGATTTAGGCAAGAGACCCAGTACTTC. It specifies CASSRGFRQETQYF.

The sample holds a few counts of this clone. The chain uses TRBV4-3 and TRBJ2-5; 7 bases agree with TRBD1. Germline-derived CDR1 and CDR2 are LGHNA and YSLEER. The CDR3 is 15 residues long. J lost 1 base, V lost 3 bases, and 5 bases had no gene match. The CDR3 region is CASSHGRQGQETQYF. The CDR3 DNA reads as TGCGCCAGCAGCCATGGAAGACAGGGCCAAGAGACCCAGTACTTC.

The chain recombines TRBV27 with TRBJ2-7; TRBD2 matches at 11 bases. V shed 10 bases and J 3 bases; nucleotides not matched to a gene: 11. This CDR3 is 15 amino acids long. Germline V lookup: CDR1 MNHEY, CDR2 SMNVEV (reference sequence). In DNA form, the CDR3 reads TGTGCCACGGGAAACGGACTAGCGGGTATCTACGAGCAGTACTTC. Translation: CATGNGLAGIYEQYF.

J is TRBJ1-5 and V is TRBV19; 7 bases agree with TRBD1. CDR3 length: 15 amino acids. The V gene end was trimmed by 6 bases and the J gene end by 3 bases; junction bases not matched to a gene: 8. Germline CDR1 and CDR2: LNHDA and SQIVND (reference sequence). CDR3 DNA: TGTGCCAGTAGCCGGTACAGGGGACCCAATCAGCCCCAGCATTTT. Encoded protein: CASSRYRGPNQPQHF. Full variable domain (rest looked up from reference TRBV19 and TRBJ1-5): DGGITQSPKYLFRKEGQNVTLSCEQNLNHDAMYWYRQDPGQGLRLIYYSQIVNDFQKGDIAEGYSVSREKKESFPLTVTSAQKNPTAFYLCASSRYRGPNQPQHFGDGTRLSIL.

The chain recombines TRBV7-8 with TRBJ2-7; 15 bases match TRBD2. CDR3 length: 15 amino acids. Per germline, CDR1 SGHVS and CDR2 FQNEAQ. With V trimmed by 5 bases and J by 6 bases, 5 bases remained unmatched. The CDR3 here is CASSPGTSGRREQYF. In DNA form, the CDR3 reads TGTGCCAGCAGCCCCGGGACTAGCGGGAGGCGCGAGCAGTACTTC.

The chain carries TRBV15 and TRBJ1-1; unclear D gene. The CDR3 length is 15 residues. The V end was cut by 4 bases, the J end by 2 bases, with 14 bases between. The V gene's germline CDR1 is LNHNV and CDR2 YYDKDF (reference sequence). The DNA for the CDR3 is TGTGCCACCAGCACCTGGGAGTCAGCCAACACTGAAGCTTTCTTT. Translating gives CATSTWESANTEAFF.

About this clone itself: Other DNA sequences of this sample code for an identical CDR3. This rearrangement joins TRBV30 to TRBJ2-7; D unresolved. Deletions cut 1 base from V and 3 bases from J, with 4 bases between. The CDR3 is 11 residues long. The V gene's germline CDR1 is GTSNPN and CDR2 SVGIG (reference sequence). CDR3 region: CAWSAGYEQYF. CDR3 in DNA: TGTGCCTGGAGTGCCGGCTACGAGCAGTACTTC.